A single sample is the source of the 4 T cell receptor beta chains below, sequenced in a study of blood T cell repertoires in COVID-19. Sequenced by immunoSEQ multiplex PCR; TCRdb stores in-frame clones only, minus some. Here the sample spans about 82,000 clones, more than 70% being singletons. The sample consisted of peripheral blood. These receptors all stem from a woman between 55 and 75 years old with acute or convalescent COVID-19.

CDR3 sequence: CSARAHGYTF. In DNA, the CDR3 is TGCAGTGCTAGGGCTCATGGCTACACCTTC. The chain employs TRBV20-1 and TRBJ1-2; D unclear. V lost 3 bases and J lost 6, with 5 bases in between. The CDR3 loop spans 10 amino acids. Germline values: CDR1 DFQATT, CDR2 SNEGSKA (reference sequence).

The chain combines TRBV7-9 with TRBJ2-7; tentatively, D is TRBD2 (6 bases). The CDR3 length is 12 residues. The V end lost 11 bases, the J end lost 2 bases, and 13 bases lay between the germline ends. CDR1 and CDR2 (germline): SEHNR, FQNEAQ (reference sequence). The CDR3 nucleotides are TGTGCCTCGGGGGACCCCACCTACGAGCAGTACTTC. It is translated as CASGDPTYEQYF.

The chain links TRBV6-5 to TRBJ1-2, with D uncertain. The V gene's germline CDR1 is MNHEY and CDR2 SVGAGI. Trimming took 6 bases from V and 3 from J, leaving 8 bases between them. CDR3 length: 12 residues. For the CDR3, the DNA is TGTGCCAGCAGGCACGGAGACTATGGCTACACCTTC. It specifies CASRHGDYGYTF.

The CDR3 here is CASSLRLAGGEQYF. The CDR3 DNA follows: TGCGCCAGCAGCCTTAGACTAGCGGGAGGGGAGCAGTACTTC. This chain joins TRBV5-1 and TRBJ2-7, with TRBD2 matching over 14 bases. With V trimmed by 4 bases and J by 7 bases, 4 bases remained unmatched. Germline CDR1 SGHRS, CDR2 YFSETQ. CDR3 length: 14 amino acids. Full variable domain (outside the CDR3, taken from reference TRBV5-1 and TRBJ2-7): KAGVTQTPRYLIKTRGQQVTLSCSPISGHRSVSWYQQTPGQGLQFLFEYFSETQRNKGNFPGRFSGRQFSNSRSEMNVSTLELGDSALYLCASSLRLAGGEQYFGPGTRLTVT.